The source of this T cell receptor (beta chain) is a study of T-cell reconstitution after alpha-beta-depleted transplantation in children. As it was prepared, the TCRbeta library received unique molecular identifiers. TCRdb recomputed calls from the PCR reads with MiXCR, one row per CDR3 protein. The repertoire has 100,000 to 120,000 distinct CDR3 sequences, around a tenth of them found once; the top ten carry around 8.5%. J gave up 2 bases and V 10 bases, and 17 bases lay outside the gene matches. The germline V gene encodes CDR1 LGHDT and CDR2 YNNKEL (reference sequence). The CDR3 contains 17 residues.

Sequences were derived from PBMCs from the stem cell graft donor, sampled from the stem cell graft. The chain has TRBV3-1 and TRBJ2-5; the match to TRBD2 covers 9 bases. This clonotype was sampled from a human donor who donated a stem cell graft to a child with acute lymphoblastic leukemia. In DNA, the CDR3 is TGTGCCACCTCCCCCCCCGGTATTAGCGGGAGTCAAGAGACCCAGTACTTC. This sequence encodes CATSPPGISGSQETQYF.